The rows below give T cell receptor beta chains drawn from one sample of a study of breast tumors, draining lymph nodes, adjacent tissues. MiXCR was run by TCRdb on the multiplex PCR reads, yielding one entry per CDR3 protein. Of 200,000 or so distinct CDR3 sequences listed, around 33% are singletons. Sequencing was performed on axillary lymph node tissue. The receptors were sampled from a female donor with breast cancer. Some clones in this sample may be carry-over from other donors' samples. The CDR3 runs from the conserved cysteine through the conserved F or W. The D gene is left open where the match is weak. A clone size is listed for some rows: how often the clone was seen (once, few, many), or a class if it is expanded.

NA	NA	TRBJ2-5	TRBV2	TGTGCCAGCAGTGAAGCGCGGGACAACCAAGAGACCCAGTACTTC	CASSEARDNQETQYF
NA	NA	TRBJ1-5	TRBV6-5	TGTGCCAGCAGTCACTCCCTATATCAGCCCCAGCATTTT	CASSHSLYQPQHF
NA	NA	TRBJ2-7	TRBV7-2	TGTGCCAGCAGCCTCCCCGGGACATGGATTTTC	CASSLPGTWIF
once	NA	TRBJ1-1	TRBV19	TGTGCCAGTAGTGAGGGGCGTTTCACTGAAGCTTTCTTT	CASSEGRFTEAFF
many	TRBD1	TRBJ2-7	TRBV30	TGTGCCTGGAGTACCCCGGGACAGGGGTCCTACGAGCAGTACTTC	CAWSTPGQGSYEQYF
NA	NA	TRBJ1-1	TRBV7-9	TGTGCCAGCAGCCGGGACTTCACTGAAGCTTTCTTT	CASSRDFTEAFF
NA	NA	TRBJ1-5	TRBV25-1	TGTGCCAGCAGGGAGGGGGGAAGAGAGACCCAGCATTTT	CASREGGRETQHF
once	NA	TRBJ2-7	TRBV5-6	TGTGCCAGCAGCTTGTTCTACGCGCAGTACTTC	CASSLFYAQYF
NA	NA	TRBJ2-3	TRBV18	TGTGCCAGCTCACTCTCACAGGGCCGCACAGATACGCAGTATTTT	CASSLSQGRTDTQYF
NA	NA	TRBJ1-6	TRBV7-2	TGTGCCAGCAGCCCCGGGGGGGGCACCAATCCACCCCTCCACTTT	CASSPGGGTNPPLHF
once	NA	TRBJ1-4	TRBV29-1	TGCAGCTTAGGATGGACTAATGAAAAACTGTTTTTT	CSLGWTNEKLFF
many	NA	TRBJ2-3	TRBV6-1	TGTGCCAGCAGCCGGGGCGCTTCGTCAGATACGCAGTATTTT	CASSRGASSDTQYF
NA	NA	TRBJ1-2	TRBV11-1	TGTGCCAGCAGCCTACAGCAACGGGTGGACTATGGCTACACCTTC	CASSLQQRVDYGYTF
many	NA	TRBJ2-7	TRBV30	TGTGCCTGGAGTACTTTAGGTTTAGACGAGCAGTACTTC	CAWSTLGLDEQYF
many	NA	TRBJ2-7	TRBV3-2	TGTGCCAGCAGCAAAAAATGGACAGGGTACGAGCAGTACTTC	CASSKKWTGYEQYF
NA	NA	TRBJ1-1	TRBV12-3/TRBV12-4	TGTGCCAGCAGCTTGGGACCTCTGAACACTGAAGCTTTCTTT	CASSLGPLNTEAFF
many	NA	TRBJ2-1	TRBV6-4	TGTGCCAGCAGTGACGGTTCTGGGGCCTACAATGAGCAGTTCTTC	CASSDGSGAYNEQFF
NA	NA	TRBJ2-3	TRBV9	TGTGCCAGCAGCGTAGGTAGTGGGACTAGCACAGATACGCAGTATTTT	CASSVGSGTSTDTQYF
few	TRBD1	TRBJ1-1	TRBV5-1	TGCGCCAGCAGGTATGGGACAGACACTGAAGCTTTCTTT	CASRYGTDTEAFF
many	NA	TRBJ2-5	TRBV5-1	TGCGCCAGCAGCCCTTCCAGACAAGAGACCCAGTACTTC	CASSPSRQETQYF
many	NA	TRBJ2-3	TRBV5-4	TGTGCCAGCAGCTTGCCCTCTTACGGCACAGATACGCAGTATTTT	CASSLPSYGTDTQYF
many	NA	TRBJ2-7	TRBV6-6	TGTGCCAGCGGCGGTGTAGACGGTTCCTACGAGCAGTACTTC	CASGGVDGSYEQYF
many	NA	TRBJ2-1	TRBV20-1	TGCAGTGCTAGGGATAGCCAATACAATGAGCAGTTCTTC	CSARDSQYNEQFF